Included here is one TCR beta chain sequence, with context. The sample originates from a study of blood T cell repertoires in COVID-19. In the authors' workflow: The authors estimated nucleated cell counts from reference gene primer amplification. TCRdb's table, derived via immunoSEQ multiplex PCR, lists solely in-frame clones and lacks some. V, J and clone size derive from that table, while D and trimming were established from the DNA sequence. The repertoire consists of 200,000 to 250,000 clones, with about 88% occurring once and the leading ten covering around 0.89%. In germline, CDR1 is LGHDT, CDR2 YNNKEL (reference sequence). The V gene lost 10 bases and the J gene lost 7 bases, with 20 bases spanning the gap. This CDR3 spans 15 amino acids.

The sequencing sample was made of peripheral blood. This clonotype originated in a man in his forties with acute or convalescent COVID-19. The rearrangement links TRBV3-1 (or the pseudogene TRBV3-2) to TRBJ1-6; D is perhaps TRBD1 (6 bases). For the CDR3, the DNA is TGTGCCATGGTCGGGGCAGGGGAAGGCAATTCACCCCTCCACTTT. Translated, it gives CAMVGAGEGNSPLHF.